This T cell receptor (beta chain) derives from a study of blood T cell repertoires in COVID-19 (dated by TCRdb to about 2020). For context, the study as a whole: The collaborator samples originated in the United States, Italy and Spain and spanned the acute and convalescent phases of COVID-19. The prospective study material was composed of cDNA or gDNA derived from T cells, B-cell-depleted T cells, or PBMCs. The dataset comprised deeply sampled blood TCRbeta repertoires from subjects exposed to, actively infected with, or recovered from COVID-19. The repertoires were released in a freely available public database intended as a resource for research on the immune response to SARS-CoV-2. The samples were drawn from the first 160 participants of the ongoing ImmuneRACE study and from more than 1,000 subjects provided by 6 global collaborators. Sample metadata almost always included a de-identified subject ID, COVID-19 status, age in years and sex. Where HLA class I and class II types were available, the types were taken from metadata supplied by the sample provider, not from assay-based typing. The research as a whole found: Clinical and demographic metadata were provided uncurated, with the amount varying by source and participant.

TCRbeta CDR3 regions were amplified from genomic DNA by means of the immunoSEQ Assay, a bias-controlled multiplex PCR. The published analysis was carried out like this. The number of nucleated cells in each sample was estimated by amplification of reference gene primers within the assay. To quantify the absolute abundance of each unique TCRbeta CDR3 rearrangement, sequence reads were collapsed and filtered. For each sample, productive Simpson clonality was calculated by taking the square root of Simpson's diversity index across productive rearrangements. TCRdb carries this immuneACCESS record with in-frame sequences only. Its versions omit some clonotypes, under half of them owing to an unresolved V gene in the studies checked, with the rest unexplained. V and J calls and clone size are copied from that table; D and trimming were computed from the DNA. This sample gives 26,000 or so clones in total; 87% of them show up just once. The ten most abundant clones make up roughly 13% of the sample.

As to this clone: This clone's antigen is unknown. The sample holds no much larger clone one base away, and base qualities are not on file.

The collaborating institutions used their own protocols to collect whole blood in K2EDTA tubes. For TCRbeta analysis, collaborator samples were shipped as frozen whole blood, as isolated PBMCs, or as DNA extracted from either sample type. CDR1 MNHEY and CDR2 SVGEGT are derived from the germline V gene. V lost 5 bases and J lost 9 bases, and the count of bases not matched to a germline gene is 5. Its CDR3 holds 13 amino acids, cysteine through phenylalanine. The DNA shown is the 39-base CDR3, in frame from base 1. Sequenced material: peripheral blood. This clonotype was obtained from a human donor in a cohort sampled during active COVID-19. The donor label of this sample is uncertain. The receptor chain draws on TRBV6-2 or TRBV6-3 and TRBJ2-7, with 12 bases in between that match TRBD2. The bases are TGTGCCAGCAGTACCCCTAGCGGGGGGGGGCAGTACTTC. It translates as CASSTPSGGGQYF.